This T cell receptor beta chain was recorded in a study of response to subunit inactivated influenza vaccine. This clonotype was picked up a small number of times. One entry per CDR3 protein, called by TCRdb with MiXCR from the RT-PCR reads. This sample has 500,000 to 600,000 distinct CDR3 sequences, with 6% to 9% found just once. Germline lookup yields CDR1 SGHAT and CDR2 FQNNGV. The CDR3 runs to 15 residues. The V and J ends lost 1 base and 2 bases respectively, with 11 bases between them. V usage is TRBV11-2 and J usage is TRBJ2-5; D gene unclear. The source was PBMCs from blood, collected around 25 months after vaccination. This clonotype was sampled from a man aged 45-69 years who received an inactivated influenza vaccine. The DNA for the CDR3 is TGTGCCAGCAGCTTAGTGTTGTCAGCTCAAGAGACCCAGTACTTC. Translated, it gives CASSLVLSAQETQYF.